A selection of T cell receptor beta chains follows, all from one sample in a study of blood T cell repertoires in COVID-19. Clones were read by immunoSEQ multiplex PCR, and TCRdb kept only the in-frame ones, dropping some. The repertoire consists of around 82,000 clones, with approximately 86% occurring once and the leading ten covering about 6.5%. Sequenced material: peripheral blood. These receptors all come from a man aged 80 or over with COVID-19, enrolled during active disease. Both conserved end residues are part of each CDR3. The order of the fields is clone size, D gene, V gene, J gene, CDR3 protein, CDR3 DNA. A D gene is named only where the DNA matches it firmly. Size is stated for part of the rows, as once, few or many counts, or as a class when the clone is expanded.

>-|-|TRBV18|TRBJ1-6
CASSPLGLVSYNSPLHF
TGTGCCAGCTCACCGTTGGGGCTAGTCTCCTATAATTCACCCCTCCACTTT
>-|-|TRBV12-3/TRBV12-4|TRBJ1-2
CASSLNYGYTF
TGTGCCAGCAGCTTGAACTATGGCTACACCTTC
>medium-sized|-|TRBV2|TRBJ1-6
CASIRVFNSPLHF
TGTGCCAGCATACGAGTTTTTAATTCACCCCTCCACTTT
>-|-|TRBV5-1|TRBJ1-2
CASSLGAGPTYGYTF
TGCGCCAGCAGCTTGGGTGCAGGGCCGACCTATGGCTACACCTTC
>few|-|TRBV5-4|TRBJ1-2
CASSQDRNYGYTF
TGTGCCAGCAGCCAGGATAGAAACTATGGCTACACCTTC
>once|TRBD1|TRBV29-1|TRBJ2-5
CSVPTTGLETQYF
TGCAGCGTACCCACGACAGGGCTGGAGACCCAGTACTTC
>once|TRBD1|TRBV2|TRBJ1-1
CASSSWSGTANTEAFF
TGTGCCAGCAGTAGTTGGTCCGGGACAGCGAACACTGAAGCTTTCTTT
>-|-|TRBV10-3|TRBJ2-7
CAISEGQGYEQYF
TGTGCCATCAGTGAGGGTCAGGGCTACGAGCAGTACTTC
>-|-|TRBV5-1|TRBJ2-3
CASSLGGASTDTQYF
TGCGCCAGCAGCCTAGGGGGTGCTAGCACAGATACGCAGTATTTT
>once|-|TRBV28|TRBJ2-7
CASSTFLGPGRTIYEQYF
TGTGCCAGCAGTACCTTCCTCGGACCGGGGCGGACTATTTACGAGCAGTACTTC
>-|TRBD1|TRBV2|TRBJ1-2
CASSEERTGGNYGYTF
TGTGCCAGCAGTGAAGAAAGGACAGGTGGAAACTATGGCTACACCTTC
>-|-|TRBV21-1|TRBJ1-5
CASSKAGSSYSNQPQHF
TGTGCCAGCAGCAAAGCGGGCAGTTCATATAGCAATCAGCCCCAGCATTTT
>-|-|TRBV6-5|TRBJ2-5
CASSYSRGAGQETQYF
TGTGCCAGCAGTTACTCTCGGGGGGCGGGGCAAGAGACCCAGTACTTC
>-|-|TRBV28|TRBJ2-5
CASSLQGLSETQYF
TGTGCCAGCAGCCTCCAGGGTTTGAGTGAGACCCAGTACTTC
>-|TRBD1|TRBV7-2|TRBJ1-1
CASSQDRWTEAFF
TGTGCCAGCAGTCAGGACAGGTGGACTGAAGCTTTCTTT
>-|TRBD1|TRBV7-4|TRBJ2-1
CASSLVYRGDEQFF
TGTGCCAGCAGCTTGGTATACAGGGGCGATGAGCAGTTCTTC
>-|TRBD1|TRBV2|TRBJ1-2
CASTPDRVGHGYTF
TGTGCCAGCACCCCCGACAGGGTGGGCCATGGCTACACCTTC
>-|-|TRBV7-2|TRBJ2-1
CASSLSRYNEQFF
TGTGCCAGCAGCTTATCCCGTTACAATGAGCAGTTCTTC
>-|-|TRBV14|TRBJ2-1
CASSTLAGPLDNEQFF
TGTGCCAGCAGCACCCTTGCGGGTCCTCTGGACAATGAGCAGTTCTTC
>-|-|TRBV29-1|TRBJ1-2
CSVERVRSGYTF
TGCAGCGTTGAACGGGTGAGGAGTGGCTACACCTTC
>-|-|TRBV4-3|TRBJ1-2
CASSQDRSRNYGYTF
TGCGCCAGCAGCCAAGATCGGAGCAGAAACTATGGCTACACCTTC
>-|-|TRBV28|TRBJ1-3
CASSLRLAGNTIYF
TGTGCCAGCAGTTTGAGGCTAGCTGGAAACACCATATATTTT
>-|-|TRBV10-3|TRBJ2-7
CATDDRGYEQYF
TGTGCCACCGACGACAGAGGCTACGAGCAGTACTTC
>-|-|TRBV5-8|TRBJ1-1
CASSLAGVGSPEAFF
TGTGCCAGCAGCTTGGCCGGGGTCGGGAGCCCTGAAGCTTTCTTT
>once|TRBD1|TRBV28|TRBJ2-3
CASSYQTGGRADTQYF
TGTGCCAGCAGTTACCAGACAGGGGGTCGAGCAGATACGCAGTATTTT
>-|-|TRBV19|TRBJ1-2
CASNPGWADGYTF
TGTGCCAGTAATCCAGGTTGGGCCGACGGCTACACCTTC
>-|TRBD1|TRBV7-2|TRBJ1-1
CASSLGGQGPEMNTEAFF
TGTGCCAGCAGCTTAGGGGGACAGGGACCAGAAATGAACACTGAAGCTTTCTTT
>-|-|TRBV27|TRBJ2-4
CASKGTETSDIQYF
TGTGCCAGCAAAGGGACGGAGACTAGTGACATTCAGTACTTC
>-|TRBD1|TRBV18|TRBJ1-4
CASSPVGQGLRVGEKLFF
TGTGCCAGCTCACCAGTAGGACAGGGTCTTAGGGTCGGTGAAAAACTGTTTTTT
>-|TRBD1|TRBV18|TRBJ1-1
CASSTGQGNTEAFF
TGTGCCAGCTCAACAGGACAGGGGAACACTGAAGCTTTCTTT
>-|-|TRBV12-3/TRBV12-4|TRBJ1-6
CASSLRVNSPLHF
TGTGCCAGCAGTTTGCGGGTTAATTCACCCCTCCACTTT
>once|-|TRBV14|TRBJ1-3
CASSLGFSGNTIYF
TGTGCCAGCAGCCTGGGCTTCTCTGGAAACACCATATATTTT
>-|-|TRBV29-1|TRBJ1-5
CSVGTSDSNQPQHF
TGCAGCGTGGGGACATCCGATAGCAATCAGCCCCAGCATTTT
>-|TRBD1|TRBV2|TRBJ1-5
CASREDRAPNQPQHF
TGTGCCAGCAGGGAAGACAGGGCTCCTAATCAGCCCCAGCATTTT
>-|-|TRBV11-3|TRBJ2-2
CASSLSRAGELFF
TGTGCCAGCAGCTTATCTCGGGCCGGGGAGCTGTTTTTT
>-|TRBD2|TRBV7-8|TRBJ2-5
CASSLRGRGGQKETQYF
TGTGCCAGCAGCTTGAGGGGGCGGGGGGGCCAAAAGGAGACCCAGTACTTC
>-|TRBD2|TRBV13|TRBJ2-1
CASSSMLAGGPGEQFF
TGTGCCAGCAGCTCCATGCTAGCGGGGGGGCCAGGTGAGCAGTTCTTC